The next 17 T cell receptor beta chains were all read from a single sample in a study of blood T cell repertoires in COVID-19. Repertoires were generated with immunoSEQ multiplex PCR, while TCRdb's copy carries only in-frame clones and drops some. The table includes 200,000 or so clones, roughly 84% detected once. Sequenced: peripheral blood. The receptors come from a person aged 70 to 85 with COVID-19, enrolled during active disease.

The genes are TRBV19 and TRBJ2-3; the D gene is possibly TRBD2 (5 bases). The CDR3 extends over 11 amino acids. Germline V gene data show CDR1 as LNHDA and CDR2 as SQIVND (reference sequence). With 10 bases removed from V and 7 bases from J, the gap between germline ends came to 12 bases. In DNA, the CDR3 is TGTGCCACCGCCCGGGGATATACGCAGTATTTT. This codes for CATARGYTQYF. The entire variable domain, with the rest obtained from reference TRBV19 and TRBJ2-3, is as follows: DGGITQSPKYLFRKEGQNVTLSCEQNLNHDAMYWYRQDPGQGLRLIYYSQIVNDFQKGDIAEGYSVSREKKESFPLTVTSAQKNPTAFYLCATARGYTQYFGPGTRLTVL.

A single count supports this clone. The chain combines TRBV11-2 with TRBJ2-5; TRBD2 aligns across 15 bases. Germline V gives CDR1 SGHAT, CDR2 FQNNGV. After removal of 8 bases from V and 6 bases from J, the junction contained 7 bases not matched to a gene. The CDR3 is 15 residues long. The CDR3 nucleotides are TGTGCCAGCGCTGGACTAGCGGGGGGGCCGAAGACCCAGTACTTC. Translating gives CASAGLAGGPKTQYF.

The chain carries TRBV5-1 and TRBJ2-1; tentative D call: TRBD1 (5 bases). Trimming took off 4 bases at V and 7 bases at J, with 18 bases between the two ends. The CDR3 consists of 15 residues. Germline CDR1 SGHRS, CDR2 YFSETQ. The CDR3 spells CASSTFRQTTNEQFF. As DNA, the CDR3 is TGCGCCAGCAGCACCTTTCGACAGACGACTAATGAGCAGTTCTTC.

The chain couples TRBV6-6 to TRBJ1-4; D uncertain. V lost 2 bases to trimming and J lost 5 bases, with 9 bases between them. This CDR3 has 14 residues. Germline CDR1 reads MNHNY; CDR2 reads SVGAGI (reference sequence). The CDR3 DNA reads as TGTGCCAGCAGTTACCGGGAAATAAATGAAAAACTGTTTTTT. Its translation is CASSYREINEKLFF.

The J gene is TRBJ2-7, the V gene TRBV29-1; TRBD2 might be the D (6 bases). This CDR3 contains 13 residues. V was clipped by 7 bases and J by 4 bases, with 17 bases between them. Germline V gene sequence: CDR1 SQVTM, CDR2 ANQGSEA. The CDR3 nucleotides are TGCAGCGCTTTAGCGGCGGACCGATACGAGCAGTACTTC. It encodes CSALAADRYEQYF.

The rearrangement joins TRBV3-1 (or the pseudogene TRBV3-2) to TRBJ1-2; D gene uncertain. The length of the CDR3 is 14 residues. Trimming took 1 base from V and 2 from J, leaving 8 bases between them. The V gene's germline CDR1 is LGHDT and CDR2 YNNKEL (reference sequence). CDR3 bases: TGTGCCAGCAGCCAAGTGGTACAGAACTATGGCTACACCTTC. Its protein product is CASSQVVQNYGYTF.

The V call is TRBV6-2 or TRBV6-3, the J call TRBJ2-3; 7 bases are a match to TRBD2. This CDR3 has 13 residues. J lost 9 bases, V lost 2 bases, and 5 bases had no gene match. The germline gives CDR1 MNHEY, CDR2 SVGEGT. CDR3 protein: CASSYAAGVTQYF. The CDR3 DNA is TGTGCCAGCAGTTACGCGGCGGGGGTGACGCAGTATTTT.

The V and J genes are TRBV7-2 and TRBJ1-2, with TRBD1 matching over 11 bases. Germline loops: CDR1 SGHTA, CDR2 FQGNSA. The J segment lost 5 bases and the V segment lost 5 bases, leaving 10 bases of the junction unmatched. There are 16 residues in the CDR3. CDR3 bases: TGTGCCAGCAGCAGGGACAGGGGGATTAGGAATTATGGCTACACCTTC. It codes for CASSRDRGIRNYGYTF.

The chain carries TRBV7-9 and TRBJ1-6; TRBD1 matches at 12 bases. Germline-derived CDR1 and CDR2 are SEHNR and FQNEAQ (reference sequence). This CDR3 has 18 residues. V lost 4 bases to trimming and J lost 8 bases; unmatched junction nucleotides: 12. The DNA of the CDR3 is TGTGCCAGCAGCTCGGGACAGGGGGCGCGAGTGGGGCATTCACCCCTCCACTTT. Protein sequence: CASSSGQGARVGHSPLHF.

The chain employs TRBV9 and TRBJ1-2; a weak D match, TRBD1 (6 bases). Germline CDR1 is SGDLS and CDR2 is YYNGEE. Trimming took off 4 bases at V and 7 bases at J, with 11 bases between the two ends. The CDR3 spans 12 residues. CDR3 region: CASSPTGFGYTF. CDR3 DNA: TGTGCCAGCAGCCCAACAGGGTTTGGCTACACCTTC.

The chain couples TRBV9 to TRBJ1-3; D perhaps matches TRBD1 (6 bases). V dropped 3 bases and J dropped 0 bases, with 13 bases sitting between them. Germline assignment: CDR1 SGDLS and CDR2 YYNGEE. This CDR3 contains 16 residues. The CDR3 DNA follows: TGTGCCAGCAGCGCCACAGGGAGTCTCTCTGGAAACACCATATATTTT. Translation: CASSATGSLSGNTIYF.

V usage is TRBV19 and J usage is TRBJ1-2, with 10 positions matching TRBD1. CDR1 is LNHDA, CDR2 SQIVND, per germline (reference sequence). CDR3 size: 17 residues. Unmatched junction bases numbered 18, after V lost 7 bases and J lost 7 bases. CDR3 in amino acids: CASTPPRKTGGGFGYTF. The CDR3, as DNA: TGTGCCAGTACCCCCCCCCGGAAGACAGGGGGCGGTTTTGGCTACACCTTC.

The chain carries TRBV7-3 and TRBJ1-3, with D tentatively TRBD1 (5 bases). The V gene's germline CDR1 is SGHTA and CDR2 FQGTGA. The CDR3 has 13 amino acids. Between the trimmed V and J ends, which lost 2 bases and 4 bases, there was a span of 6 bases. Here the CDR3 DNA reads TGTGCCAGCAGCTTAGCAGGGGGAAACACCATATATTTT. It yields the protein CASSLAGGNTIYF.

The rearrangement uses TRBV24-1 and TRBJ1-2, with D tentatively TRBD1 (6 bases). The CDR3 length is 15 residues. Germline values: CDR1 KGHDR, CDR2 SFDVKD. Trimming removed 3 bases from V and 3 bases from J, with 13 bases in between. CDR3 loop: CATSDPSTGDYGYTF. The CDR3 DNA sequence: TGTGCCACCAGTGATCCGTCGACAGGAGACTATGGCTACACCTTC.

This clone is a singleton in its sample. At one end the junction does not follow the germline gene, possibly because of a read error. The J gene is TRBJ1-2, the V gene TRBV13; D is undetermined. CDR1 and CDR2 (germline): PRHDT, FYEKMQ (reference sequence). This CDR3 spans 14 amino acids. The CDR3 sequence is CASSIGREDYGYTF. CDR3 DNA sequence: TGTGCCAGCAGCATAGGGAGGGAGGACTATGGCTACACCTTC.

The J gene is TRBJ2-5, the V gene TRBV2, with 7 bases identical to TRBD2. Germline V gene lookup returns CDR1 SNHLY and CDR2 FYNNEI. Losses at the gene ends were 7 bases for V and 1 base for J; bases not matched to a gene: 9. The CDR3 totals 15 residues. CDR3 sequence: CASNQRGGPQETQYF. The DNA of the CDR3 is TGTGCCAGCAATCAGCGGGGAGGGCCCCAAGAGACCCAGTACTTC.

The V and J genes are TRBV5-4 and TRBJ2-3; D might be TRBD2 (6 bases). Looked up from germline, CDR1 is SGHNT and CDR2 is YYREEE (reference sequence). Trimming pared 4 bases from V and 2 bases from J, leaving 17 bases between. CDR3 size: 16 residues. The CDR3 DNA follows: TGTGCCAGCAGCACGGAACGGGCGGGGTTCACAGATACGCAGTATTTT. Residues: CASSTERAGFTDTQYF.